The rows below give T cell receptor beta chains drawn from one sample of a study of blood T cell repertoires in COVID-19. Repertoires were generated with immunoSEQ multiplex PCR, while TCRdb's copy carries only in-frame clones and drops some. The table has some 220,000 clones, about 80% seen once. Specimen: PBMCs or T cells enriched from blood (not recorded which). The receptors stem from a woman between 35 and 50 years old with acute COVID-19. Both conserved end residues are part of each CDR3. The D gene is left open where the match is weak. Not every row has a clone size; where given, it reads once, few, many or a size class.

TRBJ2-1,TRBD2,TRBV7-2,NA,CASSTSSGGANEQFF,TGTGCCAGCAGCACCTCTAGCGGGGGGGCGAATGAGCAGTTCTTC
TRBJ2-1,TRBD2,TRBV3-1/TRBV3-2,NA,CASSQDRSLAGTNEQFF,TGTGCCAGCAGCCAAGATAGGAGTCTAGCGGGAACCAATGAGCAGTTCTTC
TRBJ2-1,NA,TRBV24-1,NA,CATSVTGRNNEQFF,TGTGCCACCAGTGTTACAGGTCGGAACAATGAGCAGTTCTTC
TRBJ2-2,NA,TRBV7-3,NA,CASSLARDGTGELFF,TGTGCCAGCAGCCTAGCGCGGGACGGCACCGGGGAGCTGTTTTTT
TRBJ2-1,NA,TRBV7-9,NA,CASSFGTAVQVF,TGTGCCAGCAGCTTTGGAACGGCGGTACAGGTCTTC
TRBJ1-3,NA,TRBV7-8,NA,CASSVGGHSGNTIYF,TGTGCCAGCAGCGTAGGGGGGCACTCTGGAAACACCATATATTTT
TRBJ1-1,NA,TRBV19,once,CASSPRVRENTEAFF,TGTGCCAGTAGTCCTCGGGTCAGGGAGAACACTGAAGCTTTCTTT
TRBJ2-7,NA,TRBV3-1/TRBV3-2,few,CASSQEVRTGEQYF,TGTGCCAGCAGCCAAGAAGTCCGGACTGGCGAGCAGTACTTC
TRBJ1-4,NA,TRBV29-1,NA,CSVVGGEEKLFF,TGCAGCGTTGTAGGGGGAGAAGAAAAACTGTTTTTT
TRBJ2-7,TRBD2,TRBV7-2,NA,CASSHTASGRFYEQYF,TGTGCCAGCAGCCACACAGCTAGCGGGAGGTTCTACGAGCAGTACTTC
TRBJ2-7,NA,TRBV18,NA,CASSPLTAGLWYEQYF,TGTGCCAGCTCACCCCTGACGGCGGGTTTATGGTACGAGCAGTACTTC
TRBJ2-4,NA,TRBV11-2,once,CASSLLRTPAIQYF,TGTGCCAGCAGCTTACTTCGGACTCCTGCTATTCAGTACTTC
TRBJ1-1,NA,TRBV2,once,CASSDWGETEAFF,TGTGCCAGCAGTGATTGGGGAGAAACTGAAGCTTTCTTT
TRBJ2-2,NA,TRBV9,NA,CASSVDGHMNTGELFF,TGTGCCAGCAGCGTAGATGGACACATGAACACCGGGGAGCTGTTTTTT
TRBJ1-4,TRBD1,TRBV9,NA,CASGDRGKEKLFF,TGTGCCAGCGGGGACAGGGGGAAAGAAAAACTGTTTTTT
TRBJ2-5,TRBD2,TRBV30,NA,CAWSVKAGPQETQYF,TGTGCCTGGAGTGTTAAAGCGGGGCCCCAAGAGACCCAGTACTTC
TRBJ1-5,TRBD1,TRBV5-1,NA,CASSIGTGLGQPQHF,TGCGCCAGCAGCATTGGGACAGGCCTGGGACAGCCCCAGCATTTT
TRBJ2-7,NA,TRBV18,NA,CASSRSGNSRGEQYF,TGTGCCAGCTCACGTTCTGGGAACTCTAGGGGCGAGCAGTACTTC
TRBJ2-3,TRBD2,TRBV9,many,CASSATGLADLTYTQYF,TGTGCCAGCAGCGCGACGGGACTAGCGGACCTCACGTATACGCAGTATTTT
TRBJ1-5,NA,TRBV9,NA,CASSAAAEGQPQHF,TGTGCCAGCAGCGCCGCGGCGGAGGGTCAGCCCCAGCATTTT
TRBJ2-7,TRBD2,TRBV27,NA,CASSLRAGGYEQYF,TGTGCCAGCAGTTTGAGAGCGGGAGGGTACGAGCAGTACTTC
TRBJ1-5,NA,TRBV19,once,CASSLKGVYQPQHF,TGTGCCAGTAGCCTGAAGGGAGTCTATCAGCCCCAGCATTTT
TRBJ2-6,NA,TRBV9,NA,CASSVGVQGISGANVLTF,TGTGCCAGCAGCGTAGGCGTTCAGGGAATCTCTGGGGCCAACGTCCTGACTTTC
TRBJ2-1,TRBD1,TRBV6-5,NA,CASSPGTGGRNEQFF,TGTGCCAGCTCCCCCGGGACAGGGGGGAGGAATGAGCAGTTCTTC
TRBJ1-1,NA,TRBV27,NA,CASSLRETNTEAFF,TGTGCCAGCAGTTTACGGGAAACGAACACTGAAGCTTTCTTT
TRBJ2-5,TRBD2,TRBV6-5,NA,CASSYHTSATRETQYF,TGTGCCAGCAGTTACCATACTAGCGCCACTAGGGAGACCCAGTACTTC
TRBJ2-1,TRBD2,TRBV5-4,NA,CATILASEQFF,TGTGCCACCATACTAGCGAGTGAGCAGTTCTTC
TRBJ2-1,NA,TRBV28,NA,CASSLRRRAGGDEQFF,TGTGCCAGCAGTTTACGTAGGCGGGCCGGTGGGGATGAGCAGTTCTTC
TRBJ2-5,TRBD1,TRBV3-1/TRBV3-2,NA,CASSQEDRGRRETQYF,TGTGCCAGCAGCCAAGAGGACAGGGGGCGCAGGGAGACCCAGTACTTC
TRBJ2-2,TRBD2,TRBV27,NA,CASSSGLAGWRTGELFF,TGTGCCAGCAGCTCTGGACTAGCGGGATGGAGGACCGGGGAGCTGTTTTTT
TRBJ1-6,TRBD1,TRBV27,NA,CASSLRKGQANNSPLHF,TGTGCCAGCAGTCTACGGAAGGGACAGGCGAATAATTCACCCCTCCACTTT
TRBJ2-1,TRBD2,TRBV7-9,NA,CASSLESGGSGGSYNEQFF,TGTGCCAGCAGCTTAGAGTCGGGAGGCTCCGGCGGGAGTTACAATGAGCAGTTCTTC
TRBJ1-2,NA,TRBV28,NA,CASSSYSANRVNYGYTF,TGTGCCAGCAGTTCCTACTCCGCGAACAGGGTCAACTATGGCTACACCTTC
TRBJ1-2,TRBD1,TRBV4-1,NA,CASTTSPGQETYGYTF,TGCGCCAGCACCACAAGTCCGGGACAGGAGACATATGGCTACACCTTC
TRBJ1-5,NA,TRBV24-1,NA,CATSDSGSYQPQHF,TGTGCCACCAGTGATTCCGGGTCTTATCAGCCCCAGCATTTT
TRBJ2-5,TRBD1,TRBV14,NA,CASSLNRGPETQYF,TGTGCCAGCAGCCTAAACAGGGGGCCAGAGACCCAGTACTTC
TRBJ1-1,NA,TRBV7-3,once,CASSPTQGSTEAFF,TGTGCCAGCAGCCCGACGCAGGGGTCCACTGAAGCTTTCTTT
TRBJ2-3,NA,TRBV28,NA,CAVQVSASTDTQYF,TGTGCCGTGCAGGTTAGTGCGAGCACAGATACGCAGTATTTT
TRBJ2-1,NA,TRBV6-4,NA,CASRALAGDDEQFF,TGTGCCAGCAGGGCATTGGCTGGTGATGATGAGCAGTTCTTC
TRBJ2-1,TRBD2,TRBV14,NA,CASSQDRLAGVDEQFF,TGTGCCAGCAGCCAAGATCGGCTAGCGGGGGTGGATGAGCAGTTCTTC